This T cell receptor (beta chain) was captured in a study of OX40 agonist ivuxolimab in advanced cancers. Study overall: An agonistic human IgG2 monoclonal antibody against OX40 (CD134) was given. Three patients showed partial responses: one hepatocellular carcinoma and two cutaneous melanoma cases. General study points: In the 0.1 to 3.0 mg/kg range, CD4+ and CD8+ blood T cells had expanded clonally by week 6.

The V and J ends lost 6 bases and 5 bases, in that order; junction bases with no gene match: 8. This CDR3 region has 14 residues. Per germline, CDR1 MDHEN and CDR2 SYDVKM. Libraries were prepared by immunoSEQ multiplex PCR; TCRdb keeps only in-frame clonotypes and omits some of them. The table records tens of thousands of clones, 70% to 85% of them present only once. Of note for this clone: Antigen: not known.

The sequencing here drew on CD4+ or CD8+ T cells sorted from blood, taken in a trial of the OX40 agonist ivuxolimab. This sequence originates from an adult with an advanced solid tumor such as melanoma, head and neck, liver or kidney cancer. The chain employs TRBV28 and TRBJ2-7, with 9 nucleotides matching TRBD2. The CDR3 nucleotides are TGTGCCAGCAGGTCTAGCGGGATATTGGACGAGCAGTACTTC. It encodes CASRSSGILDEQYF.